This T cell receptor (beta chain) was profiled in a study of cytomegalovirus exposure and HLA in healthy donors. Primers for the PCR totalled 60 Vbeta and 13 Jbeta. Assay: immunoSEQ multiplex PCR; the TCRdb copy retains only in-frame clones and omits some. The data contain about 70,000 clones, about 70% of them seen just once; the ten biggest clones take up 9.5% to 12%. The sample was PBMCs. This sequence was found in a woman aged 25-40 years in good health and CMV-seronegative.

CDR3 in DNA: TGCGCCAGCAGCCAAGACCTGGGGCAGGGCCCTAACTATGGCTACACCTTC. Amino acids: CASSQDLGQGPNYGYTF. This chain connects TRBV4-3 to TRBJ1-2; tentative D call: TRBD1 (5 bases). This CDR3 is built from 17 residues. Trimming removed 0 bases at V and 0 bases at J, with 14 bases between. Germline-derived CDR1 and CDR2 are LGHNA and YSLEER.